Listed here is a single TCR beta chain. Its specificity is unknown. These data belong to a study of CD8+CD57+ T cells in acquired aplastic anemia. Study summary: Mean DNA quantity obtained from sorted CD4+ and CD8+ cells was 3.2 ug. Study observations and caveats: Any difference that existed in CD8+ Simpson's diversity between patients and controls was not significant. Patients and controls shared 25 to 35 CD8+ CDR3 sequences, highly expressed in patients.

Germline loops: CDR1 LNHDA, CDR2 SQIVND (reference sequence). V lost 3 bases, J lost 7 bases, and 6 bases lay in between. This CDR3 region has 11 residues. CDR3 and TCR beta VDJ profiling relied on genomic DNA as the template. TCRdb redid the calling of the reads with MiXCR, one entry per CDR3 protein. The table shows approximately 270,000 distinct CDR3 sequences, with 55% to 60% occurring only once. This chain uses TRBV19 with TRBJ1-2; no definite D call. Specimen: sorted CD4+, CD8+, or CD8+CD57+ T cells (not recorded which) from PBMCs. The source is a human donor with severe aplastic anemia or a healthy control (not recorded which). CDR3 sequence: CASSMASGYTF. The CDR3, as DNA: TGTGCCAGTAGTATGGCGTCTGGCTACACCTTC.